The sequence of this T cell receptor (beta chain) was determined in a study of blood T cell repertoires in COVID-19 (dated by TCRdb to the early 2020s). Turning to the overall study: The collaborator samples originated in the United States, Italy and Spain and spanned the acute and convalescent phases of COVID-19. The prospective study material was composed of cDNA or gDNA derived from T cells, B-cell-depleted T cells, or PBMCs. The dataset comprised deeply sampled blood TCRbeta repertoires from subjects exposed to, actively infected with, or recovered from COVID-19. The repertoires were released in a freely available public database intended as a resource for research on the immune response to SARS-CoV-2. Samples were obtained from the ongoing ImmuneRACE study (first 160 participants) and from 1,254 subjects provided by 6 global collaborators. The sample metadata nearly always contained a de-identified subject ID, COVID-19 status, age in years and sex. Where available, HLA class I and class II types were taken from metadata supplied by the sample provider and were not determined by assay-based typing. The paper as a whole reports these results and caveats: The quantity of clinical and demographic metadata differed by source and by participant and was supplied without curation.

The immunoSEQ Assay, a bias-controlled multiplex PCR, was used to amplify TCRbeta CDR3 regions from genomic DNA. The authors' analysis ran thus. Nucleated cell counts per sample were estimated from amplification of reference gene primers within the assay. To quantify the absolute abundance of each unique TCRbeta CDR3 rearrangement, sequence reads were collapsed and filtered. For each sample, productive Simpson clonality was calculated by taking the square root of Simpson's diversity index across productive rearrangements. This is the immuneACCESS table as TCRdb keeps it, with only in-frame sequences that have V and J called. A part of the clones is gone; compared with another copy, unresolved V genes explain less than half, and the rest is unexplained. The DNA was the basis for D and trimming; V, J and clone size are from that table. The table for this sample lists around 290,000 clones; just over 90% of them were counted only once. The ten largest clones take up roughly 2.3% of the sample.

Notes on this clone: Its target antigen remains unknown. The sample holds no much larger clone one base away, and base qualities are not on file.

In Seattle, one collaborating source enrolled patients while the infection was active and tracked those patients longitudinally over the course of disease. Whole blood was collected in K2EDTA tubes by collaborating institutions according to the institutions' own protocols. For TCRbeta analysis, collaborators shipped samples as frozen whole blood, isolated PBMCs, or DNA extracted from either of those sample types. V loses 5 bases of germline sequence and J loses 7 bases, and the interval between the two ends is 9 bases. The germline V gene (reference sequence) sets CDR1 to GTSNPN and CDR2 to SVGIG. Inclusive of the bounding cysteine and phenylalanine, the CDR3 is 11 residues long. CDR3 DNA only is kept here, 33 bases in frame from base 1.

Rearrangement joined TRBV30 to TRBJ2-1, with the D gene not clear enough to name. Sequencing was performed on peripheral blood. The receptor was derived from a woman in her 30s with COVID-19, enrolled during active disease. The CDR3: CAWGQSNEQFF. The DNA sequence is given as TGTGCCTGGGGCCAGTCAAATGAGCAGTTCTTC.